This entry concerns a single T cell receptor beta chain. No cognate antigen has been identified for it. No clone much larger than this one lies a single base away; base qualities are absent. The sample's time point, from its label and the paper: about 28 days (+/-7) after the second vaccine dose. AZD1222 recipients whose second dose came at about 4 weeks and those whose second dose came at about 12 weeks were combined into one group, since spike-specific TCR depth and breadth did not differ between the two schedules. Vaccinee samples came from UK trials COV001 and COV002, including a single-blind randomized controlled phase 2/3 trial of AZD1222 (ChAdOx1 nCoV-19) in healthy adults. For TCRbeta chain sequencing, PBMC samples from trial participants were taken at day 0 and at day 28 after the second dose. This record belongs to a study of T cell responses to AZD1222 COVID-19 vaccine (dated by TCRdb to about 2021). A note on the overall study: TCR sequencing covered over 230 trial participants: approximately 200 given two doses of AZD1222 and approximately 26 given two doses of MenACWY control vaccine. Trial participants were enrolled by age into 18-55, 56-69 and 70-plus year subgroups, with about 150, 27 and 61 TCR-sequenced participants respectively. Broader findings and caveats from the paper: The 56-69-year group was small, and its depth increase did not reach significance, likely because of low power. Because no samples from the day 14 peak response were available, repertoires could be characterized only after the peak T cell response. Participants were mostly white British and included more females than males, and it was suggested by the authors that clonal diversity may have been underestimated. CD4 TCRs associated with the vaccine covered the entire spike protein, and the dominant responses were in regions 160-218 and 743-854. Conclusions about previously exposed vaccinees are limited because only 6 or 7 AZD1222 recipients were SARS-CoV-2 seropositive at baseline. Epitopes outside the regions mutated in the B.1.351 and B.1.1.7 variants were reportedly recognized by nearly half of the unique spike-specific TCRs. Spike-specific TCR breadth and depth rose significantly after two AZD1222 doses compared with day 0 and with MenACWY recipients.

Including cysteine and phenylalanine, the CDR3 has 15 amino acids. Of all the DNA, just the CDR3 is kept, 45 bases in frame from base 1. The V and J ends are trimmed by 1 base and 4 bases, leaving 11 bases between them. The germline V gene sets CDR1 to KGHSH and CDR2 to LQKENI. The CDR3 regions of human TCRbeta chains were analyzed by immunosequencing. The original methods were these. TCRs in the repertoires were matched against a reference library of SARS-CoV-2-specific TCRs that had been generated with the MIRA antigen-specificity platform. Breadth was defined as the fraction of unique TCRs that were SARS-CoV-2-associated, and depth was defined as the fraction of total T cells that were SARS-CoV-2-associated. Using the MIRA data, each spike-specific TCR was assigned both to the spike region to which the TCR was reactive and to a CD4 or CD8 class. Log10-transformed breadth and depth values were compared by one-way ANOVA with Sidak's multiple comparisons tests. Held by TCRdb, this immuneACCESS table contains in-frame sequences only and omits some clones. Under half of the omission traces to an unresolved V gene where checked; the cause of the rest is unknown. V, J and clone size are taken as reported in that table, and D and trimming were inferred from the DNA itself. This sample has 95,000 to 100,000 clones in its table, and roughly 86% of those were observed once. Jointly, the top ten make up about 10% of the sample.

The sequenced sample was peripheral blood, obtained 28 days after the second AZD1222 dose. The chain was built from TRBV18 and TRBJ1-5, with an unclear D gene assignment. The TCR sequence derives from an adult who received the AZD1222 COVID-19 vaccine. The encoded CDR3 is CASSPRGQPNQPQHF. Here is the DNA: TGTGCCAGCTCACCACGAGGGCAACCAAATCAGCCCCAGCATTTT.